The sequence of this TCR beta chain was determined in a study of memory CD4+ T cells and cytomegalovirus serostatus. Findings and limits, study-wide: Each of approximately 61 CMV-associated TCRbeta sequences occurred in one to five individuals. Suggested: most of the CMV-linked TCR signature lies in CD4+ memory cells. CMV serostatus prediction reached median AUC approximately 0.96, or 0.89 with US-trained model.

As concerns this clone: Its antigen is undetermined.

CDR1 is MNHEY, CDR2 SVGAGI, per germline. Trimming took off 2 bases at V and 2 bases at J, with 13 bases between the two ends. The CDR3 extends over 15 amino acids. Sequencing used immunoSEQ multiplex PCR; TCRdb keeps in-frame clones, though not all of them. The table has approximately 53,000 clones, approximately 83% seen once; the top ten hold over 0.55%. Single viable CD3+CD4+CD8-CD45RO+ cells were sorted as the memory CD4+ T cells. CMV serostatus came from serum IgG against pp150, pp28, p38, p52. Sequencing used memory CD4+ T cells from blood. This TCR came from an adult in good health and CMV-seronegative. The rearrangement joins TRBV6-5 to TRBJ2-7, with TRBD2 as a possible D gene (5 bases). The CDR3 sequence: CASSYKPLGAYEQYF. The CDR3 region has the DNA TGTGCCAGCAGTTACAAACCTCTCGGGGCCTACGAGCAGTACTTC.